This entry is about one T cell receptor beta chain. V was clipped by 3 bases and J by 2 bases, with 10 bases between them. The CDR3 spans 14 residues. Looked up from germline, CDR1 is MNHEY and CDR2 is SMNVEV (reference sequence). This record comes from a study of T cell changes during pregnancy in multiple sclerosis. Profiled with immunoSEQ multiplex PCR; TCRdb holds only in-frame clones, not every one. The sample has some 60,000 clones, roughly 93% seen once. This chain joins TRBV27 and TRBJ1-1, with D possibly TRBD1 on 6 matching bases. The sample consisted of peripheral blood, taken after pregnancy. This TCR was recovered from a female donor with multiple sclerosis, enrolled in a pregnancy study. This CDR3 is CASSFRGGNTEAFF. In DNA form, the CDR3 reads TGTGCCAGCAGTTTCAGGGGCGGAAACACTGAAGCTTTCTTT.